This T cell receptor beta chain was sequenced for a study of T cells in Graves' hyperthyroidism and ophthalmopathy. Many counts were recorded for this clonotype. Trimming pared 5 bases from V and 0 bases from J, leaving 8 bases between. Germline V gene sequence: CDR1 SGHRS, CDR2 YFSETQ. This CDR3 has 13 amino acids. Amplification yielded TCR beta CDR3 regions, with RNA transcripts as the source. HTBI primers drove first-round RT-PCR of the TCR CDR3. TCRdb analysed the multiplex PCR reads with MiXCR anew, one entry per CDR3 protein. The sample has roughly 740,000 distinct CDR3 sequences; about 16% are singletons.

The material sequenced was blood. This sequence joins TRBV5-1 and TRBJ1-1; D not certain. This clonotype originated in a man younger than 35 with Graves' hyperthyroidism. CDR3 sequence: CASRSEMNTEAFF. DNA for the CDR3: TGCGCCAGCAGGTCGGAGATGAACACTGAAGCTTTCTTT.